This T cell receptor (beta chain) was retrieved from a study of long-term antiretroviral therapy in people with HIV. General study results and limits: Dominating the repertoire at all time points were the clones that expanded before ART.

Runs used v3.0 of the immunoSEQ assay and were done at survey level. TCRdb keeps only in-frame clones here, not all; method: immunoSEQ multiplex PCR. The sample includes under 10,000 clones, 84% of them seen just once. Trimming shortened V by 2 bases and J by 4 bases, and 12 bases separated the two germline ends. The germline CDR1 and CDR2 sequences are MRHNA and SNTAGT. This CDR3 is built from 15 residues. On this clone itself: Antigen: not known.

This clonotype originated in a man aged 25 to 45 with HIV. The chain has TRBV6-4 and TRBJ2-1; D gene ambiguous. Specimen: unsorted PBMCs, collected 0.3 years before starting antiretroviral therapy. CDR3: CASSDTKYDYNEQFF. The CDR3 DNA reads TGTGCCAGCAGTGACACCAAATACGATTACAATGAGCAGTTCTTC.